A selection of T cell receptor beta chains follows, all from one sample in a study of OX40 agonist ivuxolimab in advanced cancers. The repertoire was sequenced with immunoSEQ multiplex PCR; TCRdb's copy has only in-frame clones and lacks some. Among tens of thousands of clones listed, roughly 88% were seen once. This specimen consisted of CD4+ or CD8+ T cells sorted from blood, obtained in a trial of the OX40 agonist ivuxolimab. The receptors here all came from an adult with an advanced solid tumor such as melanoma, head and neck, liver or kidney cancer. The CDR3 runs from the conserved cysteine through the conserved F or W. Each record gives: J gene, V gene, D gene, clone size, CDR3 DNA, CDR3 protein. A D gene is named only where the DNA matches it firmly. Rows may omit the clone size; those that give it use once, few, many or a size class.

J gene: TRBJ2-3; V gene: TRBV30; D gene: .; clone size: .; CDR3 DNA: TGTGCCTGGAGTCCCCGGGGTAGCCCAGATACGCAGTATTTT; CDR3 protein: CAWSPRGSPDTQYF
J gene: TRBJ2-7; V gene: TRBV10-3; D gene: TRBD1; clone size: .; CDR3 DNA: TGTGCCATCAGTGTTCGGCGTTCGGGACAGGAGTTCTACGAGCAGTACTTC; CDR3 protein: CAISVRRSGQEFYEQYF
J gene: TRBJ2-7; V gene: TRBV28; D gene: .; clone size: .; CDR3 DNA: TGTGCCAGCAGTTTAGGGGGTGGGTTTAGCTACGAGCAGTACTTC; CDR3 protein: CASSLGGGFSYEQYF
J gene: TRBJ1-6; V gene: TRBV9; D gene: .; clone size: .; CDR3 DNA: TGTGCCAGCAGCGTAGCCGGGGTTAGTAATTCACCCCTCCACTTT; CDR3 protein: CASSVAGVSNSPLHF
J gene: TRBJ1-1; V gene: TRBV11-1; D gene: .; clone size: .; CDR3 DNA: TGTGCCAGCAGCCAGGCGGGGGACGGAATGAACACTGAAGCTTTCTTT; CDR3 protein: CASSQAGDGMNTEAFF
J gene: TRBJ1-4; V gene: TRBV5-8; D gene: TRBD1; clone size: .; CDR3 DNA: TGTGCCAGCAGCTCGGGACAGCGATCAACTAATGAAAAACTGTTTTTT; CDR3 protein: CASSSGQRSTNEKLFF
J gene: TRBJ2-2; V gene: TRBV11-1; D gene: .; clone size: .; CDR3 DNA: TGTGCCAGCAGCTTAGTGGTCCACGGGGAGCTGTTTTTT; CDR3 protein: CASSLVVHGELFF
J gene: TRBJ1-6; V gene: TRBV30; D gene: .; clone size: .; CDR3 DNA: TGTGCCTGGAGTGTAGGAAGCTCCTATAATTCACCCCTCCACTTT; CDR3 protein: CAWSVGSSYNSPLHF
J gene: TRBJ1-5; V gene: TRBV7-2; D gene: .; clone size: .; CDR3 DNA: TGTGCCAGCAGTTGGGCCAGGTCGGGGGCCGATCAGCCCCAGCATTTT; CDR3 protein: CASSWARSGADQPQHF
J gene: TRBJ2-5; V gene: TRBV7-2; D gene: .; clone size: .; CDR3 DNA: TGTGCCAGCAGCCCTCTAGAAGCCCAGTACTTC; CDR3 protein: CASSPLEAQYF
J gene: TRBJ2-3; V gene: TRBV4-2; D gene: .; clone size: once; CDR3 DNA: TGTGCCAGCAGCAATACAATTACGACTAGCACAGATACGCAGTATTTT; CDR3 protein: CASSNTITTSTDTQYF
J gene: TRBJ2-2; V gene: TRBV6-1; D gene: TRBD2; clone size: .; CDR3 DNA: TGTGCCAGCAGTGGTGGACTAGCGGGGGGGTCCGGGGAGCTGTTTTTT; CDR3 protein: CASSGGLAGGSGELFF
J gene: TRBJ2-1; V gene: TRBV10-2; D gene: TRBD2; clone size: .; CDR3 DNA: TGCGCCAGCAGATTAGCGGGGGGGAAGAGTGAGCAGTTCTTC; CDR3 protein: CASRLAGGKSEQFF
J gene: TRBJ1-1; V gene: TRBV10-3; D gene: .; clone size: .; CDR3 DNA: TGTGCCATCTCAAACCGGGGGCGCGGCACTGAAGCTTTCTTT; CDR3 protein: CAISNRGRGTEAFF
J gene: TRBJ2-3; V gene: TRBV5-6; D gene: .; clone size: .; CDR3 DNA: TGTGCCAGCAACGTTATAGGGGGGTTTAACACAGATACGCAGTATTTT; CDR3 protein: CASNVIGGFNTDTQYF
J gene: TRBJ1-1; V gene: TRBV20-1; D gene: TRBD1; clone size: few; CDR3 DNA: TGCAGTGGACAGGGGGGGAGTGAAGCTTTCTTT; CDR3 protein: CSGQGGSEAFF
J gene: TRBJ1-1; V gene: TRBV6-5; D gene: TRBD1; clone size: once; CDR3 DNA: TGTGCCAGCAGTTGGACAGGGGGCACTGAAGCTTTCTTT; CDR3 protein: CASSWTGGTEAFF
J gene: TRBJ2-1; V gene: TRBV7-2; D gene: .; clone size: .; CDR3 DNA: TGTGCCAGCAGCTTTACAGGGGAGGGAGAGCAGTTCTTC; CDR3 protein: CASSFTGEGEQFF
J gene: TRBJ2-3; V gene: TRBV18; D gene: .; clone size: .; CDR3 DNA: TGTGCCAGCTCCCCCCCGTCCCCCCCAGATACGCAGTATTTT; CDR3 protein: CASSPPSPPDTQYF
J gene: TRBJ1-2; V gene: TRBV10-3; D gene: .; clone size: .; CDR3 DNA: TGTGCCATCAGTGAGGCCGGGACTCAAGTTAACTATGGCTACACCTTC; CDR3 protein: CAISEAGTQVNYGYTF
J gene: TRBJ2-7; V gene: TRBV5-4; D gene: .; clone size: .; CDR3 DNA: TGTGCCAGCAGCCTCCGACCGTACGAGCAGTACTTC; CDR3 protein: CASSLRPYEQYF
J gene: TRBJ1-6; V gene: TRBV6-5; D gene: TRBD1; clone size: few; CDR3 DNA: TGTGCCAGCAGTCCCGACAGGGTACAATCACCCCTCCACTTT; CDR3 protein: CASSPDRVQSPLHF
J gene: TRBJ1-1; V gene: TRBV29-1; D gene: .; clone size: .; CDR3 DNA: TGCAGCTCCCCGGACGCTGAAGCTTTCTTT; CDR3 protein: CSSPDAEAFF
J gene: TRBJ2-7; V gene: TRBV6-5; D gene: TRBD1; clone size: .; CDR3 DNA: TGTGCCAGCAGTTACTCGGGGACAGCGATCTACGAGCAGTACTTC; CDR3 protein: CASSYSGTAIYEQYF
J gene: TRBJ2-5; V gene: TRBV7-6; D gene: TRBD1; clone size: .; CDR3 DNA: TGTGCCAGCAGCTCTCGGGACAGCCCCGAGAGAGAGACCCAGTACTTC; CDR3 protein: CASSSRDSPERETQYF
J gene: TRBJ1-1; V gene: TRBV27; D gene: TRBD1; clone size: .; CDR3 DNA: TGTGCCAGCAGTTTACGGAGACAGGGAAGCACTGAAGCTTTCTTT; CDR3 protein: CASSLRRQGSTEAFF
J gene: TRBJ1-6; V gene: TRBV5-1; D gene: TRBD1; clone size: .; CDR3 DNA: TGCGCCAGCAGCCAAGACAGGGGATATAATTCACCCCTCCACTTT; CDR3 protein: CASSQDRGYNSPLHF
J gene: TRBJ1-2; V gene: TRBV9; D gene: .; clone size: .; CDR3 DNA: TGTGCCAGCAGCGAGGATCCAGGGGTTTTTGGTGGCTACACCTTC; CDR3 protein: CASSEDPGVFGGYTF
J gene: TRBJ1-2; V gene: TRBV6-5; D gene: TRBD1; clone size: .; CDR3 DNA: TGTGCCAGCAGTTACATAAGGACAGGGTATGGCACCTTC; CDR3 protein: CASSYIRTGYGTF
J gene: TRBJ1-4; V gene: TRBV28; D gene: .; clone size: .; CDR3 DNA: TGTGCCAGCAGTTTCGGGGGTGGGAGAGAAAAACTGTTTTTT; CDR3 protein: CASSFGGGREKLFF
J gene: TRBJ2-7; V gene: TRBV6-1; D gene: .; clone size: .; CDR3 DNA: TGTGCCAGCAGTGGCTTTGCTAACGACGAGCAGTACTTC; CDR3 protein: CASSGFANDEQYF
J gene: TRBJ2-5; V gene: TRBV14; D gene: .; clone size: .; CDR3 DNA: TGTGCCAGCAGCCAAGATCGGTCCCGTCGGTGGCCCCAGTACTTC; CDR3 protein: CASSQDRSRRWPQYF
J gene: TRBJ2-3; V gene: TRBV7-2; D gene: .; clone size: .; CDR3 DNA: TGTGCCAGCAGCTTTGGCGGATTCACAGATACGCAGTATTTT; CDR3 protein: CASSFGGFTDTQYF
J gene: TRBJ2-3; V gene: TRBV7-2; D gene: TRBD2; clone size: .; CDR3 DNA: TGTGCCAGCAGCCCCCGGACTAGCGGGGTGAGCACAGATACGCAGTATTTT; CDR3 protein: CASSPRTSGVSTDTQYF
J gene: TRBJ1-2; V gene: TRBV27; D gene: .; clone size: .; CDR3 DNA: TGTGCCAGCAGTTTATCAGGCAGGATTCCCTATGGCTACACCTTC; CDR3 protein: CASSLSGRIPYGYTF
J gene: TRBJ1-2; V gene: TRBV7-2; D gene: .; clone size: .; CDR3 DNA: TGTGCCAGCGCCGAAAGTTGGGCTAACTATGGCTACACCTTC; CDR3 protein: CASAESWANYGYTF
J gene: TRBJ2-7; V gene: TRBV10-2; D gene: .; clone size: .; CDR3 DNA: TGCGCCAGCAGACTTCAAGTCGGGGACTACGAGCAGTACTTC; CDR3 protein: CASRLQVGDYEQYF
J gene: TRBJ1-1; V gene: TRBV6-6; D gene: .; clone size: .; CDR3 DNA: TGTGCCAGCACCTCCGGTGATGGGATGAACACTGAAGCTTTCTTT; CDR3 protein: CASTSGDGMNTEAFF
J gene: TRBJ2-7; V gene: TRBV10-3; D gene: TRBD1; clone size: .; CDR3 DNA: TGTGCCATCAGGGAGTTGGACAGGGGATCCTACGAGCAGTACTTC; CDR3 protein: CAIRELDRGSYEQYF
J gene: TRBJ2-2; V gene: TRBV4-2; D gene: TRBD2; clone size: .; CDR3 DNA: TGTGCCAGCAGCCAAGGACTAGCGGGGGGCCAGGGTGGGGAGCTGTTTTTT; CDR3 protein: CASSQGLAGGQGGELFF
J gene: TRBJ2-3; V gene: TRBV10-3; D gene: TRBD1; clone size: .; CDR3 DNA: TGTGCCATCAGTGTCAATACAGGGGTTAGCACAGATACGCAGTATTTT; CDR3 protein: CAISVNTGVSTDTQYF
J gene: TRBJ2-7; V gene: TRBV5-4; D gene: TRBD1; clone size: .; CDR3 DNA: TGTGCCAGCAGCTCCGGACAGGGATCCTACGAGCAGTACTTC; CDR3 protein: CASSSGQGSYEQYF
J gene: TRBJ1-2; V gene: TRBV4-2; D gene: .; clone size: .; CDR3 DNA: TGTGCCAGCAGCATACCTACCGAGGGCCTCTTCTATGGCTACACCTTC; CDR3 protein: CASSIPTEGLFYGYTF
J gene: TRBJ1-1; V gene: TRBV10-1; D gene: .; clone size: .; CDR3 DNA: TGCGCCAGCAGTGAGAACAAGAACACTGAAGCTTTCTTT; CDR3 protein: CASSENKNTEAFF
J gene: TRBJ2-1; V gene: TRBV13; D gene: .; clone size: .; CDR3 DNA: TGTGCCAGCAGCCCTCTGGGATCCGGGGGCACCTACAATGAGCAGTTCTTC; CDR3 protein: CASSPLGSGGTYNEQFF
J gene: TRBJ2-3; V gene: TRBV7-3; D gene: .; clone size: .; CDR3 DNA: TGTGCCAGCAGCTTAAGCAGTAGCACAGATACGCAGTATTTT; CDR3 protein: CASSLSSSTDTQYF
J gene: TRBJ1-5; V gene: TRBV2; D gene: TRBD1; clone size: .; CDR3 DNA: TGTGCCAGCGTGGAGGTGACAGGGAACAATCAGCCCCAGCATTTT; CDR3 protein: CASVEVTGNNQPQHF